This entry lists 29 T cell receptor beta chains sequenced from one sample in a study of blood T cell repertoires in COVID-19. Sequenced by immunoSEQ multiplex PCR; TCRdb stores in-frame clones only, minus some. In the table there are a few hundred thousand clones, roughly 89% of which are singletons. The sequencing input was PBMCs or T cells enriched from blood (not recorded which). The receptors derive from a young man with acute COVID-19.

This chain uses TRBV28 with TRBJ1-2; a possible D gene is TRBD1 (6 bases). The germline gives CDR1 MDHEN, CDR2 SYDVKM. This CDR3 has 18 residues. The V end was cut by 6 bases, the J end by 4 bases, with 27 bases between. The CDR3: CASRPSPPGEGGRYGYTF. The CDR3 coding sequence is TGTGCCAGCAGACCCTCACCACCGGGGGAGGGGGGTCGCTATGGCTACACCTTC.

J is TRBJ2-7 and V is TRBV29-1; perhaps TRBD1 as D (6 bases). The V gene lost 1 base and the J gene lost 2 bases, with 15 bases spanning the gap. Germline CDR1 SQVTM, CDR2 ANQGSEA. CDR3 length: 15 amino acids. CDR3 sequence reads: CSVEVPGQGTYEQYF. CDR3 nucleotide sequence: TGCAGCGTTGAAGTTCCTGGCCAGGGGACCTACGAGCAGTACTTC.

The table lists this clone with a count of one. The genes are TRBV28 and TRBJ2-3; D perhaps matches TRBD1 (6 bases). The CDR3 is 15 residues long. V dropped 5 bases and J dropped 3 bases, with 15 bases sitting between them. Germline V CDR1 and CDR2: MDHEN, SYDVKM. The CDR3 DNA is TGTGCCAGCAGTCCTAACAGGGTCGGGACAGATACGCAGTATTTT. Its protein product is CASSPNRVGTDTQYF.

The V and J genes are TRBV3-1 (or the pseudogene TRBV3-2) and TRBJ2-6; D may be TRBD2 (6 bases). CDR1 is LGHDT, CDR2 YNNKEL, per germline (reference sequence). The ends were cut back, 3 bases at V and 3 bases at J, with 6 bases in the middle. The CDR3 extends over 14 amino acids. CDR3: CASSQGGGANVLTF. DNA for the CDR3: TGTGCCAGCAGCCAGGGAGGTGGGGCCAACGTCCTGACTTTC.

V gene TRBV7-3 combines with J gene TRBJ2-2, with 12 nucleotides matching TRBD1. With V trimmed by 0 bases and J by 7 bases, 3 bases remained unmatched. This CDR3 is built from 16 residues. Germline-derived CDR1 and CDR2 are SGHTA and FQGTGA. In DNA, the CDR3 is TGTGCCAGCAGCTTAACCGGGACAGGGGGCAGCGGGGAGCTGTTTTTT. Its protein is CASSLTGTGGSGELFF.

The rearrangement joins TRBV25-1 to TRBJ2-1; TRBD2 is a possible D gene (5 bases). The ends were cut back, 8 bases at V and 10 bases at J, with 21 bases in the middle. CDR1 is MGHDK, CDR2 SYGVNS, per germline. The CDR3 contains 14 residues. CDR3 sequence reads: CASVSARGSGEQFF. The CDR3 DNA sequence: TGTGCCAGCGTGTCGGCGCGAGGCAGCGGCGAGCAGTTCTTC.

The genes are TRBV4-3 and TRBJ1-2, with TRBD1 identical over 7 bases. The CDR3 runs 15 residues. With 4 bases clipped from V and 6 bases from J, the junction kept 11 bases outside the gene matches. Germline assignment: CDR1 LGHNA and CDR2 YSLEER. CDR3 sequence: CASSREEQGINGYTF. In DNA, the CDR3 is TGCGCCAGCAGCCGAGAGGAACAGGGGATTAATGGCTACACCTTC.

This sequence joins TRBV7-2 and TRBJ2-7; 13 bases match TRBD2. This CDR3 has 15 residues. The junction had 6 bases not matched to a gene; V was cut back by 5 bases and J by 5 bases. Germline CDR1 and CDR2: SGHTA and FQGNSA. Here the CDR3 DNA reads TGTGCCAGCAGCATACTAGCGGGAGGGCCTGACGAGCAGTACTTC. Translation gives CASSILAGGPDEQYF.

A word on this clone: The sample contains more than one DNA sequence encoding this CDR3. The chain recombines TRBV7-2 with TRBJ2-7, with 9 bases fitting TRBD1. This CDR3 is 14 amino acids long. Trimming cost V 5 bases and J 2 bases; bases outside gene matches: 4. Germline lookup yields CDR1 SGHTA and CDR2 FQGNSA. CDR3 protein: CASSPGQGTYEQYF. The CDR3, as DNA: TGTGCCAGCAGCCCGGGACAGGGTACCTACGAGCAGTACTTC.

This chain joins TRBV24-1 and TRBJ2-5; 10 bases align to TRBD2. V trimming: 4 bases; J trimming: 6 bases; junction bases outside the gene matches: 13. This CDR3 has 17 amino acids. The germline CDR1 and CDR2 sequences are KGHDR and SFDVKD. The CDR3 sequence is CATSDRTSGRGAQTQYF. CDR3 nucleotides: TGTGCCACCAGTGACCGGACTAGCGGCAGAGGTGCCCAGACCCAGTACTTC.

The gene calls are TRBV30 and TRBJ1-1; 7 nucleotides align to TRBD1. Germline-derived CDR1 and CDR2 are GTSNPN and SVGIG (reference sequence). This CDR3 has 14 residues. Trimming at V came to 0 bases and at J to 6 bases, leaving 7 bases not matched to a gene. CDR3 protein: CAWSVGTVLSEAFF. CDR3 sequence (DNA): TGTGCCTGGAGTGTCGGGACAGTCCTTTCTGAAGCTTTCTTT.

The chain combines TRBV18 with TRBJ2-1; 9 positions match TRBD2. This CDR3 has 16 residues. Germline CDR1 is KGHSH and CDR2 is LQKENI. With V trimmed by 0 bases and J by 7 bases, 7 bases remained unmatched. CDR3 protein: CASSPPVAGVSNEQFF. CDR3 nucleotides: TGTGCCAGCTCACCACCGGTAGCGGGAGTATCAAATGAGCAGTTCTTC.

The V call is TRBV29-1, the J call TRBJ1-3; 8 nucleotides line up with TRBD1. Per germline, CDR1 SQVTM and CDR2 ANQGSEA. CDR3 size: 15 residues. V lost 7 bases and J lost 3; bases outside the gene matches: 11. The CDR3 sequence: CSADLQGVIGNTIYF. CDR3 DNA sequence: TGCAGCGCCGATTTACAGGGGGTTATTGGAAACACCATATATTTT.

This rearrangement joins TRBV19 to TRBJ1-1; the match to TRBD1 covers 7 bases. CDR1 and CDR2 from the germline V gene are LNHDA and SQIVND (reference sequence). The V gene end was trimmed by 4 bases and the J gene end by 1 base; junction bases not matched to a gene: 6. The CDR3 length is 15 residues. The CDR3 is CASSTRQGPNTEAFF. DNA for the CDR3: TGTGCCAGTAGTACCCGACAGGGTCCGAACACTGAAGCTTTCTTT.

The V call is TRBV14, the J call TRBJ1-2, with D uncertain. Germline CDR1 and CDR2: SGHDN and FVKESK. V lost 1 base and J 1 base, leaving 10 bases between the germline ends. The CDR3 is 15 amino acids. The CDR3, as DNA: TGTGCCAGCAGCCAAGGAGGGAACTTTAACTATGGCTACACCTTC. Amino acid sequence: CASSQGGNFNYGYTF.

The chain carries TRBV27 and TRBJ1-6; 11 nucleotides match TRBD1. V shed 5 bases, J shed 7 bases, and the junction held 4 bases outside the gene matches. The CDR3 runs to 15 residues. Germline CDR1 MNHEY, CDR2 SMNVEV (reference sequence). Here the CDR3 reads CASSRGQGANSPLHF. As DNA, the CDR3 is TGTGCCAGCAGTCGCGGACAGGGGGCAAATTCACCCCTCCACTTT.

The chain joins TRBV11-2 to TRBJ2-1; D is uncertain. CDR3 size: 13 residues. The germline CDR1 and CDR2 sequences are SGHAT and FQNNGV. With 1 base removed from V and 5 bases from J, the gap between germline ends came to 6 bases. CDR3 in DNA: TGTGCCAGCAGCTTAGGGTCTAACAATGAGCAGTTCTTC. Encoded protein: CASSLGSNNEQFF.

The V and J genes are TRBV11-3 and TRBJ1-2; D uncertain. The CDR3 runs to 13 residues. V lost 6 bases and J 0 bases, leaving 8 bases between the germline ends. CDR1 and CDR2 (germline): SGHNT, YENEEA. The CDR3 here is CASSYSTNYGYTF. The CDR3 DNA follows: TGTGCCAGCAGTTACAGTACTAACTATGGCTACACCTTC.

The chain couples TRBV9 to TRBJ2-2; D might be TRBD2 (6 bases). The germline V gene has CDR1 SGDLS and CDR2 YYNGEE. The CDR3 totals 17 residues. V gave up 0 bases and J gave up 0 bases, with 12 bases separating them. The CDR3 protein is CASSVGAGGPNTGELFF. CDR3 nucleotide sequence: TGTGCCAGCAGCGTAGGAGCGGGTGGACCGAACACCGGGGAGCTGTTTTTT.

V gene TRBV7-6 combines with J gene TRBJ2-3; perhaps TRBD2 as D (5 bases). The CDR3 sequence is 16 residues long. Germline V gene lookup returns CDR1 SGHVS and CDR2 FNYEAQ. The germline V and J ends were trimmed by 4 bases and 0 bases, with 14 bases remaining between them. The CDR3 reads CASSSTGLTSTDTQYF. The CDR3 DNA reads TGTGCCAGCAGCTCTACGGGGTTAACTAGCACAGATACGCAGTATTTT. Drawing the rest from reference TRBV7-6 and TRBJ2-3, the complete variable domain is GAGVSQSPRYKVTKRGQDVALRCDPISGHVSLYWYRQALGQGPEFLTYFNYEAQQDKSGLPNDRFSAERPEGSISTLTIQRTEQRDSAMYRCASSSTGLTSTDTQYFGPGTRLTVL.

The gene calls are TRBV5-4 and TRBJ2-1; D is possibly TRBD1 (6 bases). The V end was cut by 1 base, the J end by 2 bases, with 10 bases between. The CDR3 consists of 15 residues. Germline V gives CDR1 SGHNT, CDR2 YYREEE (reference sequence). CDR3 sequence (DNA): TGTGCCAGCAGCTTGATGGACAGCCCCTACAATGAGCAGTTCTTC. It codes for CASSLMDSPYNEQFF.

The rearrangement links TRBV28 to TRBJ1-3; the D is unclear. Trimming stripped 4 bases from V and 1 base from J, with 8 bases between. CDR3 length: 14 residues. The V gene's germline CDR1 is MDHEN and CDR2 SYDVKM. The CDR3 DNA follows: TGTGCCAGCAGTTCAGACAAGTCTGGAAACACCATATATTTT. Translated: CASSSDKSGNTIYF.

CDR3 in DNA: TGTGCCACCGGACTACTCAATGAGCAGTTCTTC. This sequence encodes CATGLLNEQFF. This rearrangement joins TRBV24-1 to TRBJ2-1, with D possibly matching TRBD2 (6 bases). Germline lookup yields CDR1 KGHDR and CDR2 SFDVKD. V was pared by 9 bases and J by 6 bases, with 8 bases between. This CDR3 has 11 amino acids.

With respect to this clone: Other DNA variants within this sample encode the same CDR3. This chain uses TRBV18 with TRBJ2-1; 10 nucleotides align to TRBD2. J lost 5 bases, V lost 0 bases, and 10 bases had no gene match. CDR3 length: 18 amino acids. Germline V gene lookup returns CDR1 KGHSH and CDR2 LQKENI. The CDR3 loop is CASSPPTGGSGRNNEQFF. CDR3 DNA sequence: TGTGCCAGCTCACCACCCACCGGTGGTAGCGGGAGGAACAATGAGCAGTTCTTC.

This clone came up once. V is TRBV7-3 and J is TRBJ2-1; D gene unclear. In germline, CDR1 is SGHTA, CDR2 FQGTGA. This CDR3 spans 12 amino acids. Between the trimmed V and J ends, which lost 6 bases and 5 bases, there was a span of 8 bases. CDR3: CASSPENNEQFF. As DNA, the CDR3 is TGTGCCAGCAGTCCCGAGAACAATGAGCAGTTCTTC.

The chain couples TRBV29-1 to TRBJ2-3; 16 nucleotides agree with TRBD2. V lost 3 bases and J lost 3; bases outside the gene matches: 3. Germline V CDR1 and CDR2: SQVTM, ANQGSEA. The CDR3 length is 16 residues. CDR3 DNA: TGCAGCGTTGAGGGACTAGCGGGAGGGCTGACAGATACGCAGTATTTT. This encodes CSVEGLAGGLTDTQYF.

V and J are TRBV3-1 (or the pseudogene TRBV3-2) and TRBJ2-1, with 9 bases matching TRBD2. The V segment lost 0 bases and the J segment 5 bases; nucleotides outside the gene matches: 5. The CDR3 spans 16 residues. CDR1 is LGHDT and CDR2 is YNNKEL in the germline V gene (reference sequence). CDR3 residues: CASSQESLAGHNEQFF. The CDR3 DNA reads as TGTGCCAGCAGCCAAGAGAGCCTAGCGGGGCACAATGAGCAGTTCTTC.

The gene calls are TRBV6-5 and TRBJ1-3, with TRBD1 matching over 12 bases. V gave up 10 bases and J gave up 2 bases; unmatched junction bases: 6. CDR3 length: 15 amino acids. The germline V gene encodes CDR1 MNHEY and CDR2 SVGAGI. For the CDR3, the DNA is TGTGCCACCAGGGACAGGGGGCGTGCTGGAAACACCATATATTTT. It encodes CATRDRGRAGNTIYF.

The chain uses TRBV19 and TRBJ2-1, with D possibly matching TRBD2 (6 bases). Germline CDR1 is LNHDA and CDR2 is SQIVND (reference sequence). The CDR3 is 18 residues long. Trimming shortened V by 8 bases and J by 0 bases, and 23 bases separated the two germline ends. The CDR3, as DNA: TGTGCCAGTTCCGCTGGGGTGAAGCGGGCATACTCCTACAATGAGCAGTTCTTC. It specifies CASSAGVKRAYSYNEQFF. Based on the CDR3 plus reference TRBV19 and TRBJ2-1, the full variable domain is DGGITQSPKYLFRKEGQNVTLSCEQNLNHDAMYWYRQDPGQGLRLIYYSQIVNDFQKGDIAEGYSVSREKKESFPLTVTSAQKNPTAFYLCASSAGVKRAYSYNEQFFGPGTRLTVL.